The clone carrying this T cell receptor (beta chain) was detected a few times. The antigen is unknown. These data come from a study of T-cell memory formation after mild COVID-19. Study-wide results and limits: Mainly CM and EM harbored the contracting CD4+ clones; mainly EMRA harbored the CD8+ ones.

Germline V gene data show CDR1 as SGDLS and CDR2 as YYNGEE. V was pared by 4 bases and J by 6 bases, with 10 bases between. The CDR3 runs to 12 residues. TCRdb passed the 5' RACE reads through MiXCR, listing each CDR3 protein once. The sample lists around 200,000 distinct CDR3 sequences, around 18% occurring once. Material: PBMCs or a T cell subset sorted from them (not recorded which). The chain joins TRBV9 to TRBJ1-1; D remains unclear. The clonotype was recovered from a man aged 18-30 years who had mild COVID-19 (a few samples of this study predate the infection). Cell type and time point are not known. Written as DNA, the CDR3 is TGTGCCAGCAGCCCAGACCCACCTGAAGCTTTCTTT. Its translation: CASSPDPPEAFF.